Shown below are 30 T cell receptor beta chains from a single sample sequenced in a study of T cell repertoires in cytomegalovirus infection. TCRdb called the reads again in MiXCR, with one record for every CDR3 protein. Here the sample spans 700,000 to 950,000 distinct CDR3 sequences, approximately 30% being singletons. These receptors have no identified antigens. This specimen consisted of cultured CD8+ T cells from PBMCs, obtained from culture after CMV antigen stimulation. The receptors were sampled from a human donor in good health (CMV status not recorded). Some clones in this sample may be carry-over from other donors' samples.

The chain combines TRBV7-9 with TRBJ2-7; 12 bases align to TRBD1. From germline, CDR1 is SEHNR and CDR2 FQNEAQ (reference sequence). The CDR3 loop spans 15 amino acids. V lost 5 bases to trimming and J lost 5 bases; unmatched junction nucleotides: 7. DNA of the CDR3: TGTGCCAGCAGCCGGGGACAGGGGGCGCAAGACGAGCAGTACTTC. It yields the protein CASSRGQGAQDEQYF.

Only a few counts were recorded for this clonotype. The CDR3 is CASSPRTSYNEQFF. The CDR3 DNA sequence: TGTGCCAGTAGTCCCCGGACTAGCTACAATGAGCAGTTCTTC. The V and J genes are TRBV19 and TRBJ2-1; TRBD2 agrees at 7 bases. Germline CDR1 is LNHDA and CDR2 is SQIVND (reference sequence). The ends lost 5 bases at V and 3 bases at J; junction bases unmatched: 4. The CDR3 has 14 amino acids. The full variable domain, its missing parts supplied by reference TRBV19 and TRBJ2-1, is DGGITQSPKYLFRKEGQNVTLSCEQNLNHDAMYWYRQDPGQGLRLIYYSQIVNDFQKGDIAEGYSVSREKKESFPLTVTSAQKNPTAFYLCASSPRTSYNEQFFGPGTRLTVL.

The chain employs TRBV4-1 and TRBJ1-1; unclear D gene. Germline V gene data show CDR1 as MGHRA and CDR2 as YSYEKL. V dropped 0 bases and J dropped 1 base, with 6 bases sitting between them. CDR3 length equals 14 residues. The CDR3 region is CASSQDNANTEAFF. The CDR3 region has the DNA TGCGCCAGCAGCCAAGATAACGCGAACACTGAAGCTTTCTTT.

The chain joins TRBV12-3 or TRBV12-4 to TRBJ1-5; weak D call: TRBD1 (5 bases). V gave up 5 bases and J gave up 4 bases, with 15 bases separating them. The CDR3 contains 15 residues. The CDR3 DNA sequence: TGTGCCAGCAGTCTATTCGACAGAGAGAATCAGCCCCAGCATTTT. Its protein is CASSLFDRENQPQHF.

This clonotype was observed a few times. The rearrangement joins TRBV7-9 to TRBJ2-3; D perhaps matches TRBD2 (6 bases). The V and J ends lost 3 bases and 1 base respectively, with 11 bases between them. The germline V gene encodes CDR1 SEHNR and CDR2 FQNEAQ (reference sequence). The CDR3 consists of 15 residues. CDR3 amino acids: CASSFYGGGTDTQYF. CDR3 DNA sequence: TGTGCCAGCAGCTTTTATGGCGGGGGCACAGATACGCAGTATTTT.

This clonotype has more than one count but fewer than ten. The V and J genes are TRBV6-1 and TRBJ2-1; D possibly corresponds to TRBD1 (6 bases). Trimming shortened V by 4 bases and J by 9 bases, and 13 bases separated the two germline ends. CDR1 is MNHNS, CDR2 SASEGT, per germline. The CDR3 sequence is 13 residues long. The CDR3 DNA reads as TGTGCCAGCAGTGCTACAGGGTACGCTGAGCAGTTCTTC. Translating gives CASSATGYAEQFF.

This rearrangement joins TRBV4-1 to TRBJ1-1; a possible D gene is TRBD1 (5 bases). The CDR3 contains 16 residues. The V end was cut by 0 bases, the J end by 0 bases, with 11 bases between. Germline V lookup: CDR1 MGHRA, CDR2 YSYEKL. This CDR3 reads CASSQEQVFMNTEAFF. DNA for the CDR3: TGCGCCAGCAGCCAAGAACAGGTTTTTATGAACACTGAAGCTTTCTTT.

The chain recombines TRBV29-1 with TRBJ1-1; TRBD1 matches at 9 bases. The germline gives CDR1 SQVTM, CDR2 ANQGSEA. Trimming at V came to 5 bases and at J to 3 bases, leaving 7 bases not matched to a gene. The CDR3 extends over 14 amino acids. The CDR3 sequence is CSVFPGQGDTEAFF. The CDR3 DNA reads as TGCAGCGTTTTTCCGGGACAGGGTGACACTGAAGCTTTCTTT. Full variable domain (remainder filled in from reference TRBV29-1 and TRBJ1-1): SAVISQKPSRDICQRGTSLTIQCQVDSQVTMMFWYRQQPGQSLTLIATANQGSEATYESGFVIDKFPISRPNLTFSTLTVSNMSPEDSSIYLCSVFPGQGDTEAFFGQGTRLTVV.

The sample holds one count of this clonotype. This chain joins TRBV27 and TRBJ1-1; the D is unclear. The CDR3 loop spans 13 amino acids. V dropped 6 bases and J dropped 0 bases, with 8 bases sitting between them. Germline V gives CDR1 MNHEY, CDR2 SMNVEV (reference sequence). The CDR3 coding sequence is TGTGCCAGCAGCGCCCTAGTGAACACTGAAGCTTTCTTT. This sequence encodes CASSALVNTEAFF.

This clonotype was counted a few times. The rearrangement uses TRBV4-2 and TRBJ2-3, with D perhaps TRBD2 (6 bases). Germline V gene lookup returns CDR1 LGHNA and CDR2 YNFKEQ. The V end lost 4 bases, the J end lost 0 bases, and 17 bases lay between the germline ends. The CDR3 extends over 17 amino acids. CDR3 sequence reads: CASSPATRGPSTDTQYF. Here the CDR3 DNA reads TGTGCCAGCAGCCCGGCGACTAGGGGACCTAGCACAGATACGCAGTATTTT.

The table lists this clonotype with a few counts. This chain joins TRBV28 and TRBJ1-3; D not resolved. Germline CDR1 and CDR2: MDHEN and SYDVKM. The CDR3 covers 18 residues. Trimming removed 2 bases at V and 2 bases at J, with 19 bases between. CDR3 nucleotides: TGTGCCAGCAGTTTACGGGTCGGGCTGGTAGGTGCTGGAAACACCATATATTTT. Its protein is CASSLRVGLVGAGNTIYF.

This clonotype was counted between two and nine times. CDR3 DNA: TGTGCCAGCAGCGACGAAGGCACCAGTTATGAAAAACTGTTTTTT. Its protein product is CASSDEGTSYEKLFF. The chain uses TRBV9 and TRBJ1-4; D is ambiguous. The CDR3 runs 15 residues. CDR1 and CDR2 (germline): SGDLS, YYNGEE. The V and J ends lost 3 bases and 6 bases respectively, with 15 bases between them. The entire variable domain, with the rest obtained from reference TRBV9 and TRBJ1-4, is as follows: DSGVTQTPKHLITATGQRVTLRCSPRSGDLSVYWYQQSLDQGLQFLIQYYNGEERAKGNILERFSAQQFPDLHSELNLSSLELGDSALYFCASSDEGTSYEKLFFGSGTQLSVL.

The rearrangement links TRBV2 to TRBJ2-3; TRBD2 matches at 12 bases. Germline CDR1 is SNHLY and CDR2 is FYNNEI. This CDR3 has 16 residues. V lost 6 bases and J lost 4; bases outside the gene matches: 8. CDR3: CASRGGGTSGPDTQYF. Here the CDR3 DNA reads TGTGCCAGCAGGGGGGGGGGGACTAGCGGGCCAGATACGCAGTATTTT.

This clonotype came up a few times. The V call is TRBV4-1, the J call TRBJ2-5; D is unresolved. V was pared by 4 bases and J by 1 base, with 7 bases between. The CDR3 has 13 amino acids. Per germline, CDR1 MGHRA and CDR2 YSYEKL. CDR3 region: CASSRRPQETQYF. In DNA form, the CDR3 reads TGCGCCAGCAGCCGGCGGCCCCAAGAGACCCAGTACTTC.

This clonotype occurred a few times. The chain links TRBV7-9 to TRBJ2-5; maybe TRBD1 (6 bases). The V and J ends lost 5 bases and 2 bases respectively, with 15 bases between them. The CDR3 consists of 15 residues. CDR1 and CDR2 (germline): SEHNR, FQNEAQ (reference sequence). The CDR3 sequence: CASSPARGEQETQYF. The CDR3 nucleotides read TGTGCCAGCAGCCCAGCCAGGGGAGAACAAGAGACCCAGTACTTC.

V gene TRBV28 combines with J gene TRBJ2-5; TRBD2 aligns across 8 bases. Germline trimming cut 5 bases from V and 5 bases from J; bases unmatched to any gene: 10. CDR1 and CDR2 (germline): MDHEN, SYDVKM. This CDR3 is 15 amino acids long. The CDR3 DNA sequence: TGTGCCAGCAGTCACCCGCGGGGGGCCCCGGAGACCCAGTACTTC. It translates to CASSHPRGAPETQYF.

This clonotype was detected only a few times. V is TRBV5-1 and J is TRBJ2-2, with a weak D call TRBD1 (6 bases). Trimming took 9 bases from V and 5 from J, leaving 8 bases between them. CDR1 is SGHRS, CDR2 YFSETQ, per germline. CDR3 size: 11 residues. Here the CDR3 reads CATTGTGELFF. CDR3 DNA sequence: TGCGCCACCACAGGGACCGGGGAGCTGTTTTTT. Looking up the rest from reference TRBV5-1 and TRBJ2-2 gives the full variable domain: KAGVTQTPRYLIKTRGQQVTLSCSPISGHRSVSWYQQTPGQGLQFLFEYFSETQRNKGNFPGRFSGRQFSNSRSEMNVSTLELGDSALYLCATTGTGELFFGEGSRLTVL.

This chain connects TRBV12-3 or TRBV12-4 to TRBJ1-1; TRBD1 aligns across 10 bases. Trimming removed 6 bases from V and 8 bases from J; junction bases left unmatched: 21. The CDR3 contains 18 residues. The CDR3: CASRFHSGTGDSHGEAFF. The CDR3 DNA follows: TGTGCCAGCAGGTTTCACTCGGGGACAGGGGACTCTCATGGGGAAGCTTTCTTT.

The rearrangement joins TRBV3-1 to TRBJ2-3, with 10 bases matching TRBD2. Per the germline V gene, CDR1 is LGHDT and CDR2 is YNNKEL (reference sequence). Trimming cost V 4 bases and J 4 bases; bases outside gene matches: 8. This CDR3 region has 16 residues. Written as DNA, the CDR3 is TGTGCCAGCAGCCCGCAGCGGGAGGGCCTAGCAGATACGCAGTATTTT. Protein sequence: CASSPQREGLADTQYF.

As to this clonotype: A read error may be the cause here, since a much bigger clone is one base away. V usage is TRBV2 and J usage is TRBJ2-1; 7 bases map to TRBD1. The germline V gene has CDR1 SNHLY and CDR2 FYNNEI. Unmatched junction bases numbered 4, after V lost 11 bases and J lost 0 bases. This CDR3 contains 13 residues. Written as DNA, the CDR3 is TGTGCCCGCCGGGACAGCTCCTACAATGAGCAGTTCTTC. It codes for CARRDSSYNEQFF.

This chain uses TRBV4-1 with TRBJ2-5; D is perhaps TRBD1 (6 bases). V dropped 2 bases and J dropped 6 bases, with 13 bases sitting between them. Germline V lookup: CDR1 MGHRA, CDR2 YSYEKL. The CDR3 is 14 amino acids. The CDR3 reads CASSQSGGAKTQYF. The CDR3 DNA follows: TGCGCCAGCAGCCAATCTGGGGGCGCAAAGACCCAGTACTTC.

This clonotype has only a few counts. The chain employs TRBV6-5 and TRBJ1-5; 12 positions agree with TRBD1. CDR3 length: 16 amino acids. The trim removed 5 bases at V and 3 bases at J, leaving 5 bases unmatched. Germline assignment: CDR1 MNHEY and CDR2 SVGAGI. In DNA form, the CDR3 reads TGTGCCAGCAGTCCCCGGGACAGGGGGCTCAATCAGCCCCAGCATTTT. Its protein product is CASSPRDRGLNQPQHF.

This CDR3 reads CASNKHGADNEQFF. DNA of the CDR3: TGTGCCAGCAACAAACACGGGGCCGACAATGAGCAGTTCTTC. The chain combines TRBV12-3 or TRBV12-4 with TRBJ2-1; D is tentatively TRBD1 or TRBD2 (5 bases each). This CDR3 comprises 14 residues. Trimming stripped 7 bases from V and 5 bases from J, with 15 bases between.

To note about this clonotype: The junction and the germline gene differ at one end; a read error may be behind it. The chain has TRBV27 and TRBJ2-3; TRBD2 aligns across 11 bases. CDR3 length equals 14 residues. CDR1 is MNHEY, CDR2 SMNVEV, per germline (reference sequence). In DNA form, the CDR3 reads TGTGTCAGCAGTAGCGGGGGGGCCTATGATACGCAGTATTTT. Translated, it gives CVSSSGGAYDTQYF.

This clonotype showed up just a few times. The chain employs TRBV7-6 and TRBJ2-5; D is ambiguous. The CDR3 spans 14 residues. CDR1 SGHVS and CDR2 FNYEAQ come from the germline V gene. V gave up 2 bases and J gave up 0 bases, with 7 bases separating them. CDR3 nucleotides: TGTGCCAGCAGCTTATGGCCGGACCAAGAGACCCAGTACTTC. This encodes CASSLWPDQETQYF. Using reference TRBV7-6 and TRBJ2-5 for the parts outside the CDR3, the full variable domain is GAGVSQSPRYKVTKRGQDVALRCDPISGHVSLYWYRQALGQGPEFLTYFNYEAQQDKSGLPNDRFSAERPEGSISTLTIQRTEQRDSAMYRCASSLWPDQETQYFGPGTRLLVL.

To note about this clonotype: This likely came from a read error, as a far larger clone is one base away. V gene TRBV12-3 or TRBV12-4 combines with J gene TRBJ2-2; TRBD1 is a possible D gene (6 bases). V lost 6 bases and J 9 bases, leaving 11 bases between the germline ends. The CDR3 totals 12 residues. CDR3 DNA sequence: TGTGCCAGCAGCCCAGGGGCCAGGGAGCTGTTTTTT. Translation: CASSPGARELFF.

This clonotype was detected a few times. V gene TRBV7-9 combines with J gene TRBJ1-2; D remains unclear. The germline V gene encodes CDR1 SEHNR and CDR2 FQNEAQ (reference sequence). CDR3 length equals 13 residues. V was cut by 0 bases and J by 8 bases, with 10 bases left in between. CDR3 in DNA: TGTGCCAGCAGCTTAGCGAACCGGTTGGGCTACACCTTC. Amino acids: CASSLANRLGYTF.

The chain uses TRBV7-3 and TRBJ2-1; 10 nucleotides align to TRBD2. Germline V CDR1 and CDR2: SGHTA, FQGTGA. This CDR3 is 15 amino acids long. Losses at the gene ends were 5 bases for V and 8 bases for J; bases not matched to a gene: 9. CDR3 DNA sequence: TGTGCCAGCAGCCCCGGGAAGCGGGGGGGATATGAGCAGTTCTTC. This codes for CASSPGKRGGYEQFF.

This clonotype was found many times. The chain joins TRBV7-2 to TRBJ1-1, with unresolved D. The CDR3 totals 10 residues. With 5 bases removed from V and 6 bases from J, the gap between germline ends came to 4 bases. Germline V gene data show CDR1 as SGHTA and CDR2 as FQGNSA. The DNA for the CDR3 is TGTGCCAGCAGCGGAGCTGAAGCTTTCTTT. Translation gives CASSGAEAFF.

This clonotype was detected once. The chain carries TRBV5-1 and TRBJ2-5, with D tentatively TRBD2 (6 bases). V lost 3 bases, J lost 5 bases, and 14 bases lay in between. Germline V gene data show CDR1 as SGHRS and CDR2 as YFSETQ. This CDR3 comprises 14 residues. For the CDR3, the DNA is TGCGCCAGCAGCTCTCTCGCGGGGTCGGAGACCCAGTACTTC. Translating gives CASSSLAGSETQYF.